The table lists the clone carrying this T cell receptor beta chain with a few counts. Its target is not known. Sequencing was performed with immunoSEQ multiplex PCR; in TCRdb, only in-frame clones are kept and a portion is missing. Of about 340,000 clones listed, over 70% are singletons. The data stem from a study of shared clonotypes between healthy human individuals. Study-wide context: CD4 naive cells filled three plates per donor, CD4 memory three, CD8 naive two and CD8 memory one.

The study, taken as a whole, reports: Rarefaction exposed incomplete sorted-subset sequencing despite large depth. Some clonotypes were shared by all four sorted-subset donors, while others were not shared. The non-shared ones had lower generation probabilities than the shared ones.

Caucasian adults residing in Nashville, Tennessee made up all the donors. Material for sequencing was memory CD4+ T cells sorted from blood. Subset of the sample: CD45RA-negative fraction. The source of this sequence is a man aged 25-45 years in good health.

For the CDR3, the DNA is TGTGCCAGCAACACTCTGGGAGGGGGACGTATCCACGAGCAGTACTTC. It encodes CASNTLGGGRIHEQYF. J is TRBJ2-7 and V is TRBV28; possible D gene TRBD2, 7 bases. The CDR3 is 16 residues long. Germline CDR1 and CDR2: MDHEN and SYDVKM. Trimming left V 7 bases short and J 5 bases short, with 24 bases between.